The T cell receptor (beta chain) under discussion was sequenced for a study of T cell repertoires in cytomegalovirus infection. Overall study context: Public TCR beta signatures marked donors with CMV infection and the matching HLA. Overall study findings and caveats: Within the response measured ex vivo, HLA-C-restricted CMV-specific TCR beta clonotypes were dominant.

Germline CDR1 reads ENHRY; CDR2 reads SYGVKD. The CDR3 is 16 amino acids. Trimming shortened V by 4 bases and J by 3 bases, and 13 bases separated the two germline ends. MiXCR, run by TCRdb on the reads, gives a single entry per CDR3 protein. Among roughly 280,000 distinct CDR3 sequences, roughly 13% were seen once, and the ten largest hold roughly 8.9%. Ten or more counts support this clonotype. What it binds is not known. Sequenced: PBMCs. This chain connects TRBV10-3 to TRBJ2-6, with a weak D call TRBD1 (6 bases). This TCR was recovered from a human donor in good health (CMV status not recorded). Some clones in this sample may be carry-over from other donors' samples. CDR3 amino acids: CAISVSQGNGANVLTF. CDR3 DNA: TGTGCCATCAGTGTCTCCCAGGGGAATGGGGCCAACGTCCTGACTTTC.